This T cell receptor (beta chain) was documented in a study of T-cell memory formation after mild COVID-19. Study findings and constraints: The second-wave clones peaking on day 37 were not confirmed as SARS-CoV-2-specific. From day 15 to 85, contracting clones were balanced between CD4 and CD8, whereas later expanders leaned toward CD4+.

Remarks on this clonotype: The target antigen is unknown.

In TCRdb, the 5' RACE reads were re-called with MiXCR into one record per CDR3 protein. Among roughly 86,000 distinct CDR3 sequences listed, about 13% were seen once. Germline V gene data show CDR1 as SGHAT and CDR2 as FQNNGV. Germline trimming cut 5 bases from V and 6 bases from J; bases unmatched to any gene: 5. CDR3 size: 15 residues. The source is an adult woman who had mild COVID-19 (a few samples of this study predate the infection). Cell type and time point are not known. The chain has TRBV11-2 and TRBJ1-4; 11 bases agree with TRBD1. Sequenced sample: PBMCs or a T cell subset sorted from them (not recorded which). This CDR3 is CASSEGTGGYEKLFF. In DNA form, the CDR3 reads TGTGCCAGCAGCGAGGGGACAGGGGGTTATGAAAAACTGTTTTTT.